This T cell receptor (beta chain) was retrieved from a study of monozygotic twins with cystic fibrosis. This CDR3 has 12 residues. The germline gives CDR1 SQVTM, CDR2 ANQGSEA. Trimming removed 0 bases at V and 8 bases at J, with 8 bases between. Method: immunoSEQ multiplex PCR; TCRdb's copy keeps in-frame clones and lacks some. The sample lists about 32,000 clones, more than 85% occurring once. Material for sequencing was blood. The TCR comes from a girl aged 2 to 9 with cystic fibrosis. V usage is TRBV29-1 and J usage is TRBJ2-1; the D gene is possibly TRBD1 (6 bases). Here the CDR3 reads CSVEDRGHEQFF. In DNA form, the CDR3 reads TGCAGCGTTGAAGACAGGGGACATGAGCAGTTCTTC.